Below are 15 T cell receptor beta chains sequenced from a single sample in a study of blood T cell repertoires in COVID-19. Sequencing was performed with immunoSEQ multiplex PCR; in TCRdb, only in-frame clones are kept and a portion is missing. Counted here are about 80,000 clones, 60% to 85% occurring once; the ten biggest clones make up roughly 15%. Sequencing was performed on peripheral blood. Receptors were obtained from a human donor in a cohort sampled during active COVID-19.

The genes are TRBV2 and TRBJ2-1; 8 positions match TRBD2. J lost 7 bases, V lost 7 bases, and 12 bases had no gene match. Germline lookup yields CDR1 SNHLY and CDR2 FYNNEI. This CDR3 comprises 15 residues. CDR3 sequence reads: CASTQRGLEINEQFF. For the CDR3, the DNA is TGTGCCAGCACCCAGCGGGGGTTGGAGATAAATGAGCAGTTCTTC.

The gene calls are TRBV6-2 or TRBV6-3 and TRBJ1-1; D unclear. The V end lost 0 bases, the J end lost 4 bases, and 9 bases lay between the germline ends. This CDR3 is 14 amino acids long. Germline V CDR1 and CDR2: MNHEY, SVGEGT. The CDR3 bases are TGTGCCAGCAGTTACTCCTGGGCTGGCACTGAAGCTTTCTTT. Encoded protein: CASSYSWAGTEAFF.

This chain links TRBV6-5 with TRBJ1-2; 8 bases match TRBD1. Unmatched junction bases numbered 7, after V lost 6 bases and J lost 4 bases. CDR3 length: 14 amino acids. The V gene's germline CDR1 is MNHEY and CDR2 SVGAGI. The CDR3 sequence is CASSSGQAPYGYTF. CDR3 DNA sequence: TGTGCCAGCAGCTCGGGACAGGCCCCCTATGGCTACACCTTC.

V is TRBV5-4 and J is TRBJ2-7; the match to TRBD2 covers 14 bases. Trimming removed 4 bases from V and 10 bases from J; junction bases left unmatched: 4. Germline CDR1 reads SGHNT; CDR2 reads YYREEE (reference sequence). CDR3 length: 13 residues. DNA of the CDR3: TGTGCCAGCAGCATGGGACTAGCGGGAGTTCAGTACGTC. This encodes CASSMGLAGVQYV.

This clone was seen just once. The V gene is TRBV6-5, the J gene TRBJ2-3, with TRBD2 identical over 8 bases. V shed 2 bases and J 5 bases; nucleotides not matched to a gene: 6. This CDR3 is built from 15 residues. CDR1 is MNHEY and CDR2 is SVGAGI in the germline V gene. The DNA for the CDR3 is TGTGCCAGCAGTTACAACGGGGGGGCCGTAGATACGCAGTATTTT. Translated, it gives CASSYNGGAVDTQYF.

The CDR3 is CASSYQGLGAFF. The CDR3 DNA reads TGTGCCAGCAGCTACCAGGGTTTAGGGGCTTTCTTT. The J gene is TRBJ1-1, the V gene TRBV7-2; maybe TRBD1 (5 bases). Trimming cost V 4 bases and J 11 bases, with 14 bases left between them. The CDR3 loop spans 12 amino acids. CDR1 is SGHTA and CDR2 is FQGNSA in the germline V gene.

The rearrangement links TRBV28 to TRBJ2-3; a weak D match, TRBD2 (7 bases). Germline CDR1 and CDR2: MDHEN and SYDVKM. This CDR3 is 16 amino acids long. The ends were cut back, 4 bases at V and 3 bases at J, with 17 bases in the middle. The CDR3 coding sequence is TGTGCCAGCAGTTCCGTGTGGGGGGGCCAAACAGATACGCAGTATTTT. Amino acid sequence: CASSSVWGGQTDTQYF.

The chain couples TRBV15 to TRBJ1-4; 7 nucleotides agree with TRBD1. The V segment lost 0 bases and the J segment 11 bases; nucleotides outside the gene matches: 12. Germline V lookup: CDR1 LNHNV, CDR2 YYDKDF (reference sequence). This CDR3 comprises 16 residues. In DNA form, the CDR3 reads TGTGCCACCAGCAGAGATTTCCGGGACAGCAACATTAAACTGTTTTTT. Encoded protein: CATSRDFRDSNIKLFF.

This chain connects TRBV3-1 (or the pseudogene TRBV3-2) to TRBJ1-1; D ambiguous. Germline assignment: CDR1 LGHDT and CDR2 YNNKEL (reference sequence). Trimming left V 0 bases short and J 2 bases short, with 16 bases between. There are 17 residues in the CDR3. In DNA, the CDR3 is TGTGCCAGCAGCCAAGAATATGTTTATGAGGTTAACACTGAAGCTTTCTTT. This codes for CASSQEYVYEVNTEAFF.

This chain links TRBV5-4 with TRBJ2-1, with 13 bases fitting TRBD2. Germline V gives CDR1 SGHNT, CDR2 YYREEE (reference sequence). V dropped 4 bases and J dropped 10; count of bases not matched to a gene: 11. This CDR3 has 16 residues. This CDR3 reads CASSGGLAGYDREQFF. CDR3 nucleotide sequence: TGTGCCAGCAGCGGGGGACTAGCGGGATACGATCGCGAGCAGTTCTTC.

This clone was counted a few times. V usage is TRBV6-5 and J usage is TRBJ1-3; D is possibly TRBD1 (6 bases). Germline loops: CDR1 MNHEY, CDR2 SVGAGI. The CDR3 has 16 amino acids. Trimming took off 4 bases at V and 0 bases at J, with 13 bases between the two ends. The CDR3 reads CASSFPQGYSGNTIYF. The CDR3 nucleotides read TGTGCCAGCAGTTTCCCACAGGGCTACTCTGGAAACACCATATATTTT.

The V and J genes are TRBV21-1 and TRBJ1-2; the table gives TRBD1 as D, unverified against the DNA. TRBV21-1 is deemed a pseudogene. The CDR3 consists of 15 residues. The CDR3 sequence is CASSKGRTGVEGYTF. The CDR3 DNA reads TGTGCCAGCAGCAAAGGAAGGACAGGGGTTGAAGGCTACACCTTC.

This clone was seen once. The rearrangement joins TRBV27 to TRBJ2-3, with D maybe TRBD1 (6 bases). V dropped 4 bases and J dropped 1 base, with 18 bases sitting between them. Germline loops: CDR1 MNHEY, CDR2 SMNVEV (reference sequence). The CDR3 is made up of 17 amino acids. CDR3 bases: TGTGCCAGCAGTTCCTCATTCGTCAGGGGTGGCACAGATACGCAGTATTTT. As protein: CASSSSFVRGGTDTQYF.

For the CDR3, the DNA is TGTGCCAGCAGCTTACTAGCGGGGGCCACAGATACGCAGTATTTT. This translates into CASSLLAGATDTQYF. The chain employs TRBV7-8 and TRBJ2-3; TRBD2 aligns across 10 bases. Germline V CDR1 and CDR2: SGHVS, FQNEAQ. V lost 2 bases, J lost 2 bases, and 1 base stayed unmatched. This CDR3 is built from 15 residues.

The rearrangement uses TRBV11-2 and TRBJ1-4; 10 nucleotides line up with TRBD1. The CDR3 totals 14 residues. CDR1 is SGHAT, CDR2 FQNNGV, per germline. V shed 3 bases and J 6 bases; nucleotides not matched to a gene: 1. The DNA of the CDR3 is TGTGCCAGCAGCTTCGGGACAGGGGATGAAAAACTGTTTTTT. Its translation is CASSFGTGDEKLFF. The full variable domain, in which reference TRBV11-2 and TRBJ1-4 provide the parts outside the CDR3, is EAGVAQSPRYKIIEKRQSVAFWCNPISGHATLYWYQQILGQGPKLLIQFQNNGVVDDSQLPKDRFSAERLKGVDSTLKIQPAKLEDSAVYLCASSFGTGDEKLFFGSGTQLSVL.